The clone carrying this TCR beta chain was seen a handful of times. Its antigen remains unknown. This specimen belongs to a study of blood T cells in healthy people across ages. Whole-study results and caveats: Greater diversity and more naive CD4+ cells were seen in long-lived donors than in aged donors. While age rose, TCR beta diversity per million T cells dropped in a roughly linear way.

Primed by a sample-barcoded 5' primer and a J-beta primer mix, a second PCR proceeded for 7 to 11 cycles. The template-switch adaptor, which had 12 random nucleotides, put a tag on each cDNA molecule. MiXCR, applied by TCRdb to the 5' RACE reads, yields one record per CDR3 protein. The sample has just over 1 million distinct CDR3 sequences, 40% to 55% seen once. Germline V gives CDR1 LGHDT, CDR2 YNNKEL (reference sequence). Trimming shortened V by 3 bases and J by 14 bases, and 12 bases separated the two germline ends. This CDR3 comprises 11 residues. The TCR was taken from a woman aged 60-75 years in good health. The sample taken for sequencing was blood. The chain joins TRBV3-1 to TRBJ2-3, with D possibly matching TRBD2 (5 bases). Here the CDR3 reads CASSQDSPPYF. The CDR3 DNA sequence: TGTGCCAGCAGCCAGGACTCGCCCCCGTATTTT.